This record looks at one T cell receptor beta chain sequence and its context. Its target antigen remains unknown. No base quality information exists; no much larger clone differs at one position. This record belongs to a study of blood T cell repertoires in COVID-19 (dated by TCRdb to about 2020). For context, the study as a whole: Collaborator samples came from the United States, Italy and Spain and covered acute and convalescent phases of COVID-19. The sample metadata nearly always contained a de-identified subject ID, COVID-19 status, age in years and sex. HLA class I and class II types, where available, came from metadata supplied by the sample provider rather than from assay-based typing. Deeply sampled blood TCRbeta repertoires from subjects exposed to, actively infected with, or recovered from COVID-19 were included in the dataset. The repertoires were made available in a free public database intended to serve as a resource for research on the immune response to SARS-CoV-2. The prospective study material was composed of cDNA or gDNA derived from T cells, B-cell-depleted T cells, or PBMCs. Samples came from the ongoing ImmuneRACE study (first 160 participants) plus 1,254 subjects from 6 global collaborators. Points the paper makes about the study in general: The quantity of clinical and demographic metadata differed by source and by participant and was supplied without curation.

Via the germline V gene, CDR1 is ENHRY and CDR2 SYGVKD. V lost 6 bases and J lost 0 bases, and the count of bases not matched to a germline gene is 17. Including cysteine and phenylalanine, the CDR3 has 19 amino acids. This entry keeps only the CDR3 DNA: 57 bases, framed from base 1. The collaborating institutions used their own protocols to collect whole blood in K2EDTA tubes. For TCRbeta analysis, collaborator samples were shipped as frozen whole blood, as isolated PBMCs, or as DNA extracted from either sample type. TCRbeta CDR3 regions were amplified from genomic DNA by means of the immunoSEQ Assay, a bias-controlled multiplex PCR. On the authors' methods: The number of nucleated cells in each sample was estimated from the amplification of reference gene primers within the assay. To quantify the absolute abundance of each unique TCRbeta CDR3 rearrangement, sequence reads were collapsed and filtered. Productive Simpson clonality was computed per sample as the square root of Simpson's diversity index over productive rearrangements. This immuneACCESS table, as held by TCRdb, lists in-frame sequences with V and J called but not all clones. Of the missing ones, under half trace to an unresolved V gene in checked studies; the others have no known cause. V and J calls and clone size are those listed in that table; D and trimming were worked out from the DNA. This sample has some 200,000 clones in its table, and over 80% of those were observed once. Approximately 6.5% of the sample rests with the top ten.

This TCR was recovered from a woman in her forties with acute or convalescent COVID-19. The V gene is TRBV10-3 and the J gene is TRBJ2-5; 9 central nucleotides agree with TRBD2. Material: peripheral blood. For the CDR3, the sequence is CAISKGVAGGRTYQETQYF. The nucleotide sequence reads as follows: TGTGCCATCAGCAAAGGGGTTGCGGGAGGGAGAACTTACCAAGAGACCCAGTACTTC.